This entry describes one T cell receptor beta chain. The V and J ends lost 6 bases and 4 bases respectively, with 16 bases between them. This CDR3 has 15 residues. Primers used in a second PCR of roughly 6 to 11 cycles were a sample-barcoded 5' primer and a J-beta primer mix. TCRdb ran MiXCR on the 5' RACE reads and lists one entry per CDR3 protein. Counted here are 800,000 to 950,000 distinct CDR3 sequences, 29% occurring once; the ten biggest clones make up roughly a tenth. This sample stems from a study of blood T cells in healthy people across ages. These data were also reused for a study on T cells of mothers and their children.

Sequenced input: blood. The sequence was obtained from a woman between 35 and 50 years old in good health. The chain joins TRBV12-3 or TRBV12-4 to TRBJ1-3; D is possibly TRBD1 (6 bases). The CDR3 region has the DNA TGTGCCAGCAGACAACAGGGCATGAGGGGAAACACCATATATTTT. Protein: CASRQQGMRGNTIYF.